This T cell receptor (beta chain) was sequenced during a study of regulatory T cells in long-lasting Graves disease. J lost 5 bases, V lost 4 bases, and 7 bases had no gene match. CDR1 and CDR2 from the germline V gene are MNHNS and SASEGT. The CDR3 spans 15 residues. This clonotype was recorded at least ten times. Library construction for TCR beta used iRepertoire HTBI primers and Arm-PCR of CDR3 regions. Original methodology: The samples yielded 62 TRBV and roughly 14 TRBJ segments. TCRdb redid the calling of the multiplex PCR reads with MiXCR, one entry per CDR3 protein. It is TCRdb's table, rather than the study itself, that gives the V and J calls and clone size. The profile shows approximately 400,000 distinct CDR3 sequences, 15% of them singletons. Time point here: newly diagnosed GD, antithyroid drugs for less than 3 months. PBMC RNA served as the TCR library source. These data also formed part of another study, on T cells in Graves' hyperthyroidism and ophthalmopathy. That study reports: With the HTBI primer set, the TCR CDR3 went through a first round of RT-PCR. Before onset, by a median of about six months, the model predicted ophthalmopathy.

V and J are TRBV6-1 and TRBJ2-1; 8 bases fit TRBD2. This TCR was recovered from a woman aged 25 to 39 with Graves disease. This sample comprised peripheral blood mononuclear cells (PBMCs), obtained at new diagnosis, from a patient treated with antithyroid drugs. The CDR3 loop reads CASSASKAGDNEQFF. As DNA, the CDR3 is TGTGCCAGCAGTGCCTCCAAAGCGGGGGACAATGAGCAGTTCTTC.